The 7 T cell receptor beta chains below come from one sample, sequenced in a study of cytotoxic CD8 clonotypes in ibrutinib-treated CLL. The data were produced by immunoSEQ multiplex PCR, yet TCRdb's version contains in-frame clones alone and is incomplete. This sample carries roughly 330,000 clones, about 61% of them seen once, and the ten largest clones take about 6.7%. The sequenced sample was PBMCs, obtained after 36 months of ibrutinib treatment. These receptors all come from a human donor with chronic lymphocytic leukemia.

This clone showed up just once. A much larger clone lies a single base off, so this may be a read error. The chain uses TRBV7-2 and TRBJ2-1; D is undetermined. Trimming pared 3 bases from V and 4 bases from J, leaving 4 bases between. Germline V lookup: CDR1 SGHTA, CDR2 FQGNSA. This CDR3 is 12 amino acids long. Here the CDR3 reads CASSLGYNEQFF. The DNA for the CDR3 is TGTGCCAGCAGCTTGGGTTACAATGAGCAGTTCTTC. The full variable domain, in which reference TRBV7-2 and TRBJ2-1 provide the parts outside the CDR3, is GAGVSQSPSNKVTEKGKDVELRCDPISGHTALYWYRQSLGQGLEFLIYFQGNSAPDKSGLPSDRFSAERTGGSVSTLTIQRTQQEDSAVYLCASSLGYNEQFFGPGTRLTVL.

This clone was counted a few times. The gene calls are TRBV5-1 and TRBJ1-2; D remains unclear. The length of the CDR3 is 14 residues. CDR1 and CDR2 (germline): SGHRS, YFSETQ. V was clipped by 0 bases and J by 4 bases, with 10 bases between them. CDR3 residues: CASSLATRSYGYTF. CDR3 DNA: TGCGCCAGCAGCTTGGCAACAAGAAGCTATGGCTACACCTTC.

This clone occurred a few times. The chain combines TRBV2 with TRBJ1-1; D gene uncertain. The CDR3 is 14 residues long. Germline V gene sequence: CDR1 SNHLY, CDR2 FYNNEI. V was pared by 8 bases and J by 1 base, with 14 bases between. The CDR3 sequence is CASCKGYPNTEAFF. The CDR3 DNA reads TGTGCCAGCTGCAAGGGCTATCCGAACACTGAAGCTTTCTTT.

This CDR3 is CASSPMGQVAYEQYF. CDR3 bases: TGTGCCAGCTCACCCATGGGACAGGTCGCCTACGAGCAGTACTTC. This chain joins TRBV18 and TRBJ2-7; 8 nucleotides agree with TRBD1. Unmatched junction bases numbered 6, after V lost 3 bases and J lost 2 bases. This CDR3 has 15 amino acids. Germline assignment: CDR1 KGHSH and CDR2 LQKENI.

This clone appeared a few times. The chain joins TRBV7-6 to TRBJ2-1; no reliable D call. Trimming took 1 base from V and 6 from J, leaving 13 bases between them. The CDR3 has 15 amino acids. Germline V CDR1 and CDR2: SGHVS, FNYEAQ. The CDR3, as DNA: TGTGCCAGCAGCTTAGAAAGCTCCTTGCTCAATGAGCAGTTCTTC. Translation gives CASSLESSLLNEQFF.

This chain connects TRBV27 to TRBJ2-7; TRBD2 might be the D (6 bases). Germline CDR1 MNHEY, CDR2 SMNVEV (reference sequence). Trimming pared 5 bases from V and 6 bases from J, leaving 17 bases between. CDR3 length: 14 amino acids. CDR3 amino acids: CASSPRAGSIEQYF. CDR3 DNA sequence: TGTGCCAGCAGTCCCCGGGCGGGGTCGATCGAGCAGTACTTC.

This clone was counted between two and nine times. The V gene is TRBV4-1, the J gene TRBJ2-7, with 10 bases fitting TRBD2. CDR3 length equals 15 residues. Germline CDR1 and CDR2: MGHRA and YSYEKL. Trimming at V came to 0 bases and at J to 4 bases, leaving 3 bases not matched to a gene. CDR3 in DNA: TGCGCCAGCAGCCAAGAACTAGCGGGAATGTACGAGCAGTACTTC. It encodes CASSQELAGMYEQYF.